These 7 T cell receptor beta chains were sequenced from one sample in a study of a mutant IDH1 vaccine in newly diagnosed glioma. Specified time point: week 35, safety follow-up. Topical imiquimod was applied with each vaccine dose, which held 300 ug of mutant IDH1 20-mer peptide. Here immunoSEQ multiplex PCR was the method, and the copy in TCRdb shows in-frame clones only, minus some. In the table there are tens of thousands of clones, 74% of which are singletons. These receptors lack a known antigen. The sequencing used PBMCs, collected from a glioma patient whose treatment included an IDH1 peptide vaccine. The receptors were gathered from a man aged 50-59 years with glioma.

The chain combines TRBV19 with TRBJ1-6; D call uncertain. The length of the CDR3 is 15 residues. Germline CDR1 is LNHDA and CDR2 is SQIVND (reference sequence). V lost 7 bases and J 6 bases, leaving 16 bases between the germline ends. CDR3 region: CASTQMGPTNSPLHF. The CDR3, as DNA: TGTGCCAGTACCCAGATGGGCCCTACTAATTCACCCCTCCACTTT. The complete variable domain, with remaining parts taken from reference TRBV19 and TRBJ1-6, reads DGGITQSPKYLFRKEGQNVTLSCEQNLNHDAMYWYRQDPGQGLRLIYYSQIVNDFQKGDIAEGYSVSREKKESFPLTVTSAQKNPTAFYLCASTQMGPTNSPLHFGNGTRLTVT.

This clone came up many times. The chain couples TRBV7-6 to TRBJ2-7; 12 bases are shared with TRBD2. The germline V gene encodes CDR1 SGHVS and CDR2 FNYEAQ. The CDR3 extends over 15 amino acids. V lost 5 bases and J lost 0; bases outside the gene matches: 2. CDR3 coding DNA: TGTGCCAGCAGCGGACTAGCGGGGAGCTCCTACGAGCAGTACTTC. This gives the protein CASSGLAGSSYEQYF.

V is TRBV5-1 and J is TRBJ2-7; tentatively, D is TRBD1 or TRBD2 (5 bases each). CDR1 is SGHRS, CDR2 YFSETQ, per germline. V was cut by 4 bases and J by 5 bases, with 22 bases left in between. The CDR3 spans 16 residues. The CDR3 sequence is CASSPTARVPRDEQYF. The CDR3, as DNA: TGCGCCAGCAGCCCGACAGCCAGGGTTCCGCGGGACGAGCAGTACTTC.

This clone is medium-sized in the sample. V usage is TRBV7-6 and J usage is TRBJ2-1; 11 bases are shared with TRBD1. Trimming removed 5 bases from V and 7 bases from J; junction bases left unmatched: 7. The CDR3 spans 15 residues. The germline V gene encodes CDR1 SGHVS and CDR2 FNYEAQ. The CDR3 loop is CASSQDRGPRNEQFF. As DNA, the CDR3 is TGTGCCAGCAGCCAGGACAGGGGGCCTCGGAATGAGCAGTTCTTC.

The chain uses TRBV4-1 and TRBJ1-2, with a weak D call TRBD1 (5 bases). V lost 1 base to trimming and J lost 8 bases, with 14 bases between them. Germline lookup yields CDR1 MGHRA and CDR2 YSYEKL. The CDR3 loop spans 14 amino acids. CDR3 bases: TGCGCCAGCAGCCAAGTTTCGGGACCTAGGGGCTACACCTTC. As protein: CASSQVSGPRGYTF.

V is TRBV27 and J is TRBJ2-7; D is undetermined. The germline V gene has CDR1 MNHEY and CDR2 SMNVEV (reference sequence). Trimming took 5 bases from V and 1 from J, leaving 9 bases between them. CDR3 length: 13 amino acids. The CDR3 region is CASSTSTSYEQYF. The CDR3 DNA sequence: TGTGCCAGCAGTACCTCCACATCCTACGAGCAGTACTTC.

V usage is TRBV5-1 and J usage is TRBJ2-7; 8 bases match TRBD1. Germline CDR1 reads SGHRS; CDR2 reads YFSETQ. V lost 0 bases, J lost 4 bases, and 6 bases stayed unmatched. The CDR3 loop spans 15 amino acids. The chain's CDR3 is CASSLEVQGAYEQYF. The DNA of the CDR3 is TGCGCCAGCAGCTTGGAGGTCCAGGGGGCGTACGAGCAGTACTTC.